One sample yielded the 24 T cell receptor beta chains listed below, sequenced in a study of blood T cell repertoires in COVID-19 (TCRdb year 2020). Receptor libraries were prepared by the immunoSEQ multiplex PCR assay. The table comes from immuneACCESS by way of TCRdb, which keeps in-frame sequences with V and J called. Part of the clones is missing from these tables; in studies checked, under half for an unresolved V gene and the rest for unknown reasons. The table for this sample lists approximately 200,000 clones; about 90% of them were counted only once. The ten biggest clones cover around 1.5% of the sample. Sample: peripheral blood. The receptor source for this set is a man between 18 and 35 years old with active or convalescent COVID-19.

The chain is built from TRBV7-2 and TRBJ2-2, with a tentative D call TRBD2 (5 bases). Trimming shortened V by 5 bases and J by 6 bases, and 13 bases separated the two germline ends. The CDR3 has 14 residues. Looked up from germline, CDR1 is SGHTA and CDR2 is FQGNSA. In DNA, the CDR3 is TGTGCCAGCAGCCCGCCTAGCATCGCCGGGGAGCTGTTTTTT. It translates to CASSPPSIAGELFF.

This chain uses TRBV5-6 with TRBJ2-2; 9 bases fit TRBD1. CDR1 SGHDT and CDR2 YYEEEE come from the germline V gene. The junction had 10 bases not matched to a gene; V was cut back by 4 bases and J by 6 bases. The CDR3 length is 16 residues. The CDR3 loop is CASSLGQGRWPGELFF. For the CDR3, the DNA is TGTGCCAGCAGCCTGGGACAGGGCCGCTGGCCCGGGGAGCTGTTTTTT.

The V call is TRBV14, the J call TRBJ2-3; 11 positions match TRBD1. CDR1 SGHDN and CDR2 FVKESK come from the germline V gene. After removal of 2 bases from V and 5 bases from J, the junction contained 3 bases not matched to a gene. This CDR3 is 15 amino acids long. CDR3 nucleotides: TGTGCCAGCAGCCAAAGGACAGGGGGCGTAGATACGCAGTATTTT. It specifies CASSQRTGGVDTQYF.

This chain links TRBV30 with TRBJ2-3, with 7 positions matching TRBD2. CDR3 size: 13 residues. After removal of 7 bases from V and 10 bases from J, the junction contained 14 bases not matched to a gene. Germline CDR1 and CDR2: GTSNPN and SVGIG (reference sequence). The CDR3 is CASHGGRGYAQYF. In nucleotides, the CDR3 is TGTGCCTCCCATGGGGGGAGGGGTTATGCGCAGTATTTT.

The chain joins TRBV18 to TRBJ2-7; 9 nucleotides agree with TRBD1. The CDR3 runs 16 residues. CDR1 and CDR2 from the germline V gene are KGHSH and LQKENI. V shed 4 bases and J 5 bases; nucleotides not matched to a gene: 12. CDR3: CASSHIPGQGVNEQYF. The DNA of the CDR3 is TGTGCCAGCTCACACATTCCGGGACAGGGTGTAAACGAGCAGTACTTC.

The chain joins TRBV11-3 to TRBJ2-3; 9 bases are a match to TRBD2. The CDR3 covers 16 residues. Germline V gene lookup returns CDR1 SGHNT and CDR2 YENEEA. Trimming at V came to 1 base and at J to 2 bases, leaving 4 bases not matched to a gene. CDR3 protein: CASSLGVAGATDTQYF. CDR3 DNA sequence: TGTGCCAGCAGCTTAGGTGTAGCGGGAGCCACAGATACGCAGTATTTT. Together with reference TRBV11-3 and TRBJ2-3, the CDR3 gives the full variable domain: EAGVVQSPRYKIIEKKQPVAFWCNPISGHNTLYWYLQNLGQGPELLIRYENEEAVDDSQLPKDRFSAERLKGVDSTLKIQPAELGDSAVYLCASSLGVAGATDTQYFGPGTRLTVL.

The chain has TRBV6-5 and TRBJ2-7; 8 bases match TRBD1. Trimming removed 6 bases from V and 5 bases from J; junction bases left unmatched: 6. In germline, CDR1 is MNHEY, CDR2 SVGAGI. This CDR3 is built from 13 residues. The CDR3 protein is CASRDGQGHEQYF. CDR3 DNA: TGTGCCAGCAGGGATGGACAGGGTCACGAGCAGTACTTC.

This rearrangement joins TRBV5-4 to TRBJ2-1, with 12 bases that match TRBD2. This CDR3 is built from 16 residues. The J segment lost 1 base and the V segment lost 4 bases, leaving 3 bases of the junction unmatched. From germline, CDR1 is SGHNT and CDR2 YYREEE (reference sequence). CDR3 in amino acids: CASSRGTSGSYNEQFF. DNA for the CDR3: TGTGCCAGCAGCCGCGGGACTAGCGGGTCCTACAATGAGCAGTTCTTC.

This chain joins TRBV3-1 (or the pseudogene TRBV3-2) and TRBJ2-7, with 8 bases lining up with TRBD2. V lost 4 bases to trimming and J lost 6 bases; unmatched junction nucleotides: 8. This CDR3 contains 14 residues. Germline V CDR1 and CDR2: LGHDT, YNNKEL (reference sequence). CDR3 sequence (DNA): TGTGCCAGCAGCCCCCGAGTTAGCGGGGCCGAGCAGTACTTC. Protein product: CASSPRVSGAEQYF.

The chain uses TRBV5-1 and TRBJ2-1; 8 positions agree with TRBD1. Germline V gene sequence: CDR1 SGHRS, CDR2 YFSETQ. V lost 2 bases to trimming and J lost 4 bases; unmatched junction nucleotides: 17. The CDR3 covers 19 residues. The CDR3 is CASSFDRGGMGHGYNEQFF. Here the CDR3 DNA reads TGCGCCAGCAGCTTCGACAGGGGTGGAATGGGTCATGGATACAATGAGCAGTTCTTC.

The chain recombines TRBV6-5 with TRBJ1-4; D perhaps matches TRBD1 (5 bases). Germline V lookup: CDR1 MNHEY, CDR2 SVGAGI. This CDR3 comprises 15 residues. V was cut by 2 bases and J by 13 bases, with 20 bases left in between. Written as DNA, the CDR3 is TGTGCCAGCAGTTACGGCGGGGGGGTCGCAGGTGCACTGTTTTTT. Protein sequence: CASSYGGGVAGALFF.

The rearrangement links TRBV3-1 (or the pseudogene TRBV3-2) to TRBJ1-1; D possibly corresponds to TRBD1 (5 bases). This CDR3 has 14 residues. The V gene lost 3 bases and the J gene lost 1 base, with 9 bases spanning the gap. From germline, CDR1 is LGHDT and CDR2 YNNKEL (reference sequence). CDR3 in DNA: TGTGCCAGCAGCCACTCCACAGGGAACACTGAAGCTTTCTTT. As protein: CASSHSTGNTEAFF.

The chain is built from TRBV9 and TRBJ2-1; 12 bases are shared with TRBD2. The germline gives CDR1 SGDLS, CDR2 YYNGEE. CDR3 length equals 15 residues. Trimming removed 1 base from V and 8 bases from J; junction bases left unmatched: 4. The CDR3, as DNA: TGTGCCAGCAGCGTAAGGACTAGCGGGATTGATGAGCAGTTCTTC. This codes for CASSVRTSGIDEQFF. The full variable domain, rest sourced from reference TRBV9 and TRBJ2-1, is DSGVTQTPKHLITATGQRVTLRCSPRSGDLSVYWYQQSLDQGLQFLIQYYNGEERAKGNILERFSAQQFPDLHSELNLSSLELGDSALYFCASSVRTSGIDEQFFGPGTRLTVL.

This clone was seen only once. The rearrangement joins TRBV7-2 to TRBJ2-5, with 7 bases that match TRBD1. The CDR3 loop spans 14 amino acids. V shed 6 bases, J shed 4 bases, and the junction held 8 bases outside the gene matches. From germline, CDR1 is SGHTA and CDR2 FQGNSA. The CDR3 DNA reads TGTGCCAGCAGTACCGGGACAGCTCGAGAGACCCAGTACTTC. As protein: CASSTGTARETQYF.

CDR3 bases: TGTGCCTGGGACCCGGGACTAGAGTACTACGAGCAGTACTTC. It translates to CAWDPGLEYYEQYF. The rearrangement joins TRBV30 to TRBJ2-7; 8 positions match TRBD2. CDR3 size: 14 residues. In germline, CDR1 is GTSNPN, CDR2 SVGIG (reference sequence). The junction had 9 bases not matched to a gene; V was cut back by 5 bases and J by 3 bases.

The chain uses TRBV28 and TRBJ2-7, with D perhaps TRBD2 (6 bases). The CDR3 sequence is 17 residues long. Germline CDR1 MDHEN, CDR2 SYDVKM. Trimming removed 7 bases from V and 2 bases from J, with 24 bases in between. The chain's CDR3 is CASNKILGTQGTYEQYF. The DNA for the CDR3 is TGTGCCAGCAACAAAATTCTGGGGACTCAGGGAACCTACGAGCAGTACTTC.

This clone was seen once. V usage is TRBV14 and J usage is TRBJ2-3; possibly TRBD2 for D (6 bases). V lost 4 bases and J lost 3, with 14 bases in between. Germline CDR1 reads SGHDN; CDR2 reads FVKESK. The CDR3 is 15 amino acids. The DNA for the CDR3 is TGTGCCAGCAGCCGCCAGACTAGTTTTACAGATACGCAGTATTTT. It encodes CASSRQTSFTDTQYF.

This chain links TRBV5-1 with TRBJ1-1, with TRBD1 identical over 8 bases. The V segment lost 4 bases and the J segment 6 bases; nucleotides outside the gene matches: 5. The CDR3 is 13 residues long. Germline CDR1 reads SGHRS; CDR2 reads YFSETQ. CDR3 coding DNA: TGCGCCAGCAGCGACAGGGGATGGGCTGAAGCTTTCTTT. The encoded protein is CASSDRGWAEAFF.

V gene TRBV15 combines with J gene TRBJ2-4; 8 bases match TRBD2. Germline assignment: CDR1 LNHNV and CDR2 YYDKDF (reference sequence). The CDR3 is 14 amino acids. The J segment lost 4 bases and the V segment lost 5 bases, leaving 4 bases of the junction unmatched. CDR3 nucleotide sequence: TGTGCCACCAGCGGCACTAGCGGTAAAAACATTCAGTACTTC. It codes for CATSGTSGKNIQYF.

Only one count was recorded for this clone. J is TRBJ1-5 and V is TRBV6-1; D uncertain. Germline V lookup: CDR1 MNHNS, CDR2 SASEGT. Trimming stripped 2 bases from V and 3 bases from J, with 5 bases between. The CDR3 has 13 amino acids. In DNA form, the CDR3 reads TGTGCCAGCAGTGAACTCCTCAATCAGCCCCAGCATTTT. Translating it yields CASSELLNQPQHF.

J is TRBJ1-1 and V is TRBV7-2; D call uncertain. Germline values: CDR1 SGHTA, CDR2 FQGNSA. The CDR3 covers 15 residues. Trimming took 6 bases from V and 4 from J, leaving 18 bases between them. The chain's CDR3 is CASSPDTREGTEAFF. The DNA for the CDR3 is TGTGCCAGCAGTCCAGACACTCGAGAGGGCACTGAAGCTTTCTTT. The complete variable domain, with remaining parts taken from reference TRBV7-2 and TRBJ1-1, reads GAGVSQSPSNKVTEKGKDVELRCDPISGHTALYWYRQSLGQGLEFLIYFQGNSAPDKSGLPSDRFSAERTGGSVSTLTIQRTQQEDSAVYLCASSPDTREGTEAFFGQGTRLTVV.

J is TRBJ2-7 and V is TRBV7-2, with D possibly being TRBD1 (5 bases). The CDR3 runs to 14 residues. Per the germline V gene, CDR1 is SGHTA and CDR2 is FQGNSA. Trimming removed 5 bases at V and 1 base at J, with 12 bases between. CDR3 in amino acids: CASSERPGSYEQYF. The CDR3 bases are TGTGCCAGCAGCGAAAGGCCAGGGTCCTACGAGCAGTACTTC.

The chain has TRBV10-3 and TRBJ1-1; 7 bases line up with TRBD1. V was clipped by 8 bases and J by 5 bases; unmatched bases: 8. The CDR3 sequence is 13 residues long. CDR1 ENHRY and CDR2 SYGVKD come from the germline V gene. CDR3: CAIGGLQGTEAFF. The CDR3 bases are TGTGCCATCGGTGGGCTACAGGGGACTGAAGCTTTCTTT.

The chain recombines TRBV29-1 with TRBJ2-1, with 14 bases aligning to TRBD2. Germline V CDR1 and CDR2: SQVTM, ANQGSEA. This CDR3 spans 13 amino acids. The ends lost 3 bases at V and 14 bases at J; junction bases unmatched: 6. This chain's CDR3 is CSVEGLAGDREFF. The CDR3 coding sequence is TGCAGCGTTGAGGGACTAGCGGGAGACAGGGAGTTCTTC.